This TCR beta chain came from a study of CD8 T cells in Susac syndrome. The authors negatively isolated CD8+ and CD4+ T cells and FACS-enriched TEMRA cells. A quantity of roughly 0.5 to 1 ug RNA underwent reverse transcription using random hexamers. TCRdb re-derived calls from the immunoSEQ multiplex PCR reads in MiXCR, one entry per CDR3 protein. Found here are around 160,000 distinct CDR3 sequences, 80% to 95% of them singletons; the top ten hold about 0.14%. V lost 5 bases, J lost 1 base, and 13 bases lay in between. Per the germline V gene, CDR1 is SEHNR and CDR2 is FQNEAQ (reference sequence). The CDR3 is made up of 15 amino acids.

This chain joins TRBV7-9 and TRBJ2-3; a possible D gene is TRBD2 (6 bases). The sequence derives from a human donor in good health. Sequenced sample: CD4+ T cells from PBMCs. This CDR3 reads CASSPRDSGTDTQYF. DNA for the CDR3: TGTGCCAGCAGCCCCCGGGACTCCGGCACAGATACGCAGTATTTT.